This T cell receptor beta chain was sequenced during a study of T-cell reconstitution after alpha-beta-depleted transplantation in children. With V trimmed by 6 bases and J by 2 bases, 8 bases remained unmatched. Germline V lookup: CDR1 MDHEN, CDR2 SYDVKM. The length of the CDR3 is 16 residues. Construction of the TCRbeta library involved unique molecular identifiers. TCRdb reprocessed the PCR reads with MiXCR, giving one entry per CDR3 protein. Among about 690,000 distinct CDR3 sequences listed, approximately 16% were seen once. Sample: PBMCs from the stem cell graft donor, taken from the stem cell graft. The chain joins TRBV28 to TRBJ2-5; 11 bases are a match to TRBD2. The clonotype originates from a human donor who donated a stem cell graft to a child with acute myeloid leukemia. CDR3 DNA sequence: TGTGCCAGCAGCCTGACGGCTAGCGGGGGGCAAGAGACCCAGTACTTC. As protein: CASSLTASGGQETQYF. The whole variable domain, remainder taken from reference TRBV28 and TRBJ2-5, is DVKVTQSSRYLVKRTGEKVFLECVQDMDHENMFWYRQDPGLGLRLIYFSYDVKMKEKGDIPEGYSVSREKKERFSLILESASTNQTSMYLCASSLTASGGQETQYFGPGTRLLVL.